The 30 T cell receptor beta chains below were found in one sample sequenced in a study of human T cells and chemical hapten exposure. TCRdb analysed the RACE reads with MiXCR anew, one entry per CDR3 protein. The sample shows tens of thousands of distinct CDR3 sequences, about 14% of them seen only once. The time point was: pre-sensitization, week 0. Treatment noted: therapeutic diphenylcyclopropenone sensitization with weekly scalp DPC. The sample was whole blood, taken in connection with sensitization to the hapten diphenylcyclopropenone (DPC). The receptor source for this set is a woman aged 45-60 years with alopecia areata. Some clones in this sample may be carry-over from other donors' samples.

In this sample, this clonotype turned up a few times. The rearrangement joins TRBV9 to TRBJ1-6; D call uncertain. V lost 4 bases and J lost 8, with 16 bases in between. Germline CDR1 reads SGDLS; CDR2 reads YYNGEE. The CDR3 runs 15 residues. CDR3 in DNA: TGTGCCAGCAGCCCCCAAGGAGGGTTGTATTCACCCCTCCACTTT. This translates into CASSPQGGLYSPLHF.

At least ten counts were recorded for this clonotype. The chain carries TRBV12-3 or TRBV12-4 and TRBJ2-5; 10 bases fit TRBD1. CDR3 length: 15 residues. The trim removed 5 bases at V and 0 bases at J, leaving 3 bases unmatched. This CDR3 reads CASSPGTGDQETQYF. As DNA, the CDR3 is TGTGCCAGCAGTCCCGGGACAGGGGACCAAGAGACCCAGTACTTC.

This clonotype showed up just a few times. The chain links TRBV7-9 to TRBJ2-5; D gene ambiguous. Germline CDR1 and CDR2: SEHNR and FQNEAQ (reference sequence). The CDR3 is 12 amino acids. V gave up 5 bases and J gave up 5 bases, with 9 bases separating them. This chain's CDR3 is CASSPEWETQYF. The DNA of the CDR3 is TGTGCCAGCAGCCCCGAATGGGAGACCCAGTACTTC.

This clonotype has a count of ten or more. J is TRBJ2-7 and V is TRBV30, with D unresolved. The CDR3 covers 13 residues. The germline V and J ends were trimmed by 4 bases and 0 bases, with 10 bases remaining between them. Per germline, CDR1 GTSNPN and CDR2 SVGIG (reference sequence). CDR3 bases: TGTGCCTGGAACCCTATGAACTCCTACGAGCAGTACTTC. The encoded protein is CAWNPMNSYEQYF.

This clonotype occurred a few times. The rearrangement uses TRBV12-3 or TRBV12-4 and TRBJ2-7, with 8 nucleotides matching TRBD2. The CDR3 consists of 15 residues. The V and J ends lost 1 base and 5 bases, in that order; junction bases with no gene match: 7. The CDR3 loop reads CASSLVAAGENEQYF. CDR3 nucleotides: TGTGCCAGCAGTTTAGTGGCAGCGGGAGAAAACGAGCAGTACTTC.

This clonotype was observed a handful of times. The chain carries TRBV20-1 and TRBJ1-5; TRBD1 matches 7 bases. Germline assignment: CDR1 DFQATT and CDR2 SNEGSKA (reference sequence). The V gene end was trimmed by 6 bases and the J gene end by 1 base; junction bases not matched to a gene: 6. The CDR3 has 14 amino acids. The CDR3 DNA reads TGCAGTGCCAGCGACAGGGTAAGCAATCAGCCCCAGCATTTT. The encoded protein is CSASDRVSNQPQHF.

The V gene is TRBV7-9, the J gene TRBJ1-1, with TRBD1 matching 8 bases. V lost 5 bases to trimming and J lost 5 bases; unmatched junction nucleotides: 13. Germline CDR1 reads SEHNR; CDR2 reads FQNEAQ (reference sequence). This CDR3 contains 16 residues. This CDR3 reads CASSPAQDRVWTEAFF. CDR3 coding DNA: TGTGCCAGCAGCCCCGCTCAGGACAGGGTATGGACTGAAGCTTTCTTT. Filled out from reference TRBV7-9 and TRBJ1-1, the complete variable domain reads DTGVSQNPRHKITKRGQNVTFRCDPISEHNRLYWYRQTLGQGPEFLTYFQNEAQLEKSRLLSDRFSAERPKGSFSTLEIQRTEQGDSAMYLCASSPAQDRVWTEAFFGQGTRLTVV.

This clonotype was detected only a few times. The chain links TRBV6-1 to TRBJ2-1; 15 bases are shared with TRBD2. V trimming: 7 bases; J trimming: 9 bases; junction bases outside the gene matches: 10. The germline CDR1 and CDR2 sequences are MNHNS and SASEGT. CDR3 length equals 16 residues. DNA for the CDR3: TGTGCCAGCAAACCGGGACTAGCGGGAGGCCGCGGTGAGCAGTTCTTC. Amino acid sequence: CASKPGLAGGRGEQFF.

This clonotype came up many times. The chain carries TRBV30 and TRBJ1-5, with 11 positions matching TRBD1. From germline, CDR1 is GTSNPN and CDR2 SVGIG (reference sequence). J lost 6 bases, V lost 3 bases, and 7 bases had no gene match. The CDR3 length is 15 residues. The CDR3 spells CAWRDRDRGTQPQHF. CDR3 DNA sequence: TGTGCCTGGAGAGACCGGGACAGGGGGACTCAGCCCCAGCATTTT.

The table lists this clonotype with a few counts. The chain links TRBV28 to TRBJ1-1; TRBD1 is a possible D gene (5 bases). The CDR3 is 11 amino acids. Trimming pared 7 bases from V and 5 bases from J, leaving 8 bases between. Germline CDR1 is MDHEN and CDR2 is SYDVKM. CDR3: CASTRGTEAFF. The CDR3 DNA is TGTGCCAGCACAAGGGGAACTGAAGCTTTCTTT.

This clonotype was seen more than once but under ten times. The CDR3, as DNA: TGCAGCGCGAGACAGGGCCGCGGCTACACCTTC. Translated, it gives CSARQGRGYTF. The V and J genes are TRBV29-1 and TRBJ1-2; 7 bases map to TRBD1. Trimming at V came to 7 bases and at J to 8 bases, leaving 7 bases not matched to a gene. CDR1 is SQVTM, CDR2 ANQGSEA, per germline. There are 11 residues in the CDR3.

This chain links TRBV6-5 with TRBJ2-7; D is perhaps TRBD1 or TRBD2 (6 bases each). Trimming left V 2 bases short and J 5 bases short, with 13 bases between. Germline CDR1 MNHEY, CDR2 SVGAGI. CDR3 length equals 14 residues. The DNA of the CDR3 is TGTGCCAGCAGTTACACGGGGGCGCGAAACGAGCAGTACTTC. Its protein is CASSYTGARNEQYF.

DNA for the CDR3: TGTGCCAGCAGTCCCCAGCATTTT. Its translation: CASSPQHF. The V gene is TRBV27, the J gene TRBJ1-5, with unresolved D. The ends were cut back, 5 bases at V and 10 bases at J, with 0 bases in the middle. The CDR3 contains 8 residues. The germline CDR1 and CDR2 sequences are MNHEY and SMNVEV (reference sequence).

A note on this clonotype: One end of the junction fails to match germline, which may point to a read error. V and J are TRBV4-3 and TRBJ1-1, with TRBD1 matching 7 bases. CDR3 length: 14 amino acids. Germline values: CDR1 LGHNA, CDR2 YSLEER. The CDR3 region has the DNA TGCGCCATCAGCAGACTAGGGACAGCCCCTGAAGCTTTCTTT. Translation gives CAISRLGTAPEAFF.

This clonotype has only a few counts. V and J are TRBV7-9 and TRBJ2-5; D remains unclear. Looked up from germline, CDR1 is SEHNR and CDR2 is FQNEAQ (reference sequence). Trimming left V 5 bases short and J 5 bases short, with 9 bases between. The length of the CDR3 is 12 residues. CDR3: CASSRSSETQYF. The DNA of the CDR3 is TGTGCCAGCAGCCGTAGCTCCGAGACCCAGTACTTC.

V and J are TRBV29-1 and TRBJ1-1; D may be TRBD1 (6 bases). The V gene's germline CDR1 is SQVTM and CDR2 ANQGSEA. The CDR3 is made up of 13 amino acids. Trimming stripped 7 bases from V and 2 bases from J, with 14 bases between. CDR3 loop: CSARTASNTEAFF. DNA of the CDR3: TGCAGCGCCAGGACAGCGTCAAACACTGAAGCTTTCTTT.

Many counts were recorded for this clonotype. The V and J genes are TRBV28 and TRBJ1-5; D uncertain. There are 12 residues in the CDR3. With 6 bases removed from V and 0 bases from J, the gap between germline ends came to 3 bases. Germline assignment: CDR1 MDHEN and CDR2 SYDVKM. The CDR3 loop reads CASRISNQPQHF. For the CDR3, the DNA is TGTGCCAGCAGGATTAGCAATCAGCCCCAGCATTTT.

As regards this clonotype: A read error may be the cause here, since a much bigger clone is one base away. The CDR3 nucleotides read TGTGTCAGTACCCCACGTAACTCCTACAATGAGCAGTTCTTC. Protein: CVSTPRNSYNEQFF. This chain links TRBV19 with TRBJ2-1; D gene ambiguous. Per germline, CDR1 LNHDA and CDR2 SQIVND (reference sequence). This CDR3 region has 14 residues.

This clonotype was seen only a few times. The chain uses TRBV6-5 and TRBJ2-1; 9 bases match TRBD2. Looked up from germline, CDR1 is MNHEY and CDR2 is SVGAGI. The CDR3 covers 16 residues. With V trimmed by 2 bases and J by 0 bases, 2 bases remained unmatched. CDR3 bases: TGTGCCAGCAGTTACGGCGGGAGGGACTCCTACAATGAGCAGTTCTTC. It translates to CASSYGGRDSYNEQFF.

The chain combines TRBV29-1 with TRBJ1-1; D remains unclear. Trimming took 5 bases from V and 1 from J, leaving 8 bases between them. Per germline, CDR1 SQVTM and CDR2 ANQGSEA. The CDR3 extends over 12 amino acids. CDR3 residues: CSVRNSNTEAFF. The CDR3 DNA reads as TGCAGCGTTAGAAATTCGAACACTGAAGCTTTCTTT.

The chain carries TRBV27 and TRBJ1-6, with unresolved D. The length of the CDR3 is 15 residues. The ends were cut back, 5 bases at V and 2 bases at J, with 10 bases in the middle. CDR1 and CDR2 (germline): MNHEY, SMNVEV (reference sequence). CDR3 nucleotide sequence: TGTGCCAGCAGTCCGCGCCCTACCTATAATTCACCCCTCCACTTT. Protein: CASSPRPTYNSPLHF.

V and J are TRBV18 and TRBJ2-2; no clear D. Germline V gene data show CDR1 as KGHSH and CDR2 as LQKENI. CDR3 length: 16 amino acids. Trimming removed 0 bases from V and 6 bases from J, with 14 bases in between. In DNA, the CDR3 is TGTGCCAGCTCACCACCGACGGCGGCTGGGGCCGGGGAGCTGTTTTTT. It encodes CASSPPTAAGAGELFF.

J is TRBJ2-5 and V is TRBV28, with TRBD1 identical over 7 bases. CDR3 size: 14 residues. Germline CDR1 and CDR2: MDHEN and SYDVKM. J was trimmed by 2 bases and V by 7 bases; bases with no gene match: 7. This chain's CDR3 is CASITRGPQETQYF. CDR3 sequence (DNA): TGTGCCAGCATTACAAGGGGGCCACAAGAGACCCAGTACTTC. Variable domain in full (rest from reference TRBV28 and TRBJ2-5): DVKVTQSSRYLVKRTGEKVFLECVQDMDHENMFWYRQDPGLGLRLIYFSYDVKMKEKGDIPEGYSVSREKKERFSLILESASTNQTSMYLCASITRGPQETQYFGPGTRLLVL.

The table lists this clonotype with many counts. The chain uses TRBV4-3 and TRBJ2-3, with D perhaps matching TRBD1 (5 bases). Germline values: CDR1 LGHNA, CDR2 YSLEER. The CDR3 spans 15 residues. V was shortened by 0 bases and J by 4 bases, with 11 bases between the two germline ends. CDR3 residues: CASSQDRVSSDTQYF. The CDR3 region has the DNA TGCGCCAGCAGCCAAGACAGGGTATCATCAGATACGCAGTATTTT.

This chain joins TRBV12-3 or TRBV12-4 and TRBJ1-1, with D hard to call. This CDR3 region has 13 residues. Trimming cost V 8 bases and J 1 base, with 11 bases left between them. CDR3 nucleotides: TGTGCCAGCCTTCTTTCTCCGAACACTGAAGCTTTCTTT. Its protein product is CASLLSPNTEAFF.

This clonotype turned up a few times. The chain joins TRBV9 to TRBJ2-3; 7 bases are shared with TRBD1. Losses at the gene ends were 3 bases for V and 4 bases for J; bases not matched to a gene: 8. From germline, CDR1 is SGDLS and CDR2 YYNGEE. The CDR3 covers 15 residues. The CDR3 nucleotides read TGTGCCAGCAGCGCGACTACAGGGGAAGCAGATACGCAGTATTTT. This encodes CASSATTGEADTQYF. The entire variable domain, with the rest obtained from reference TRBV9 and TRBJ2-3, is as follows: DSGVTQTPKHLITATGQRVTLRCSPRSGDLSVYWYQQSLDQGLQFLIQYYNGEERAKGNILERFSAQQFPDLHSELNLSSLELGDSALYFCASSATTGEADTQYFGPGTRLTVL.

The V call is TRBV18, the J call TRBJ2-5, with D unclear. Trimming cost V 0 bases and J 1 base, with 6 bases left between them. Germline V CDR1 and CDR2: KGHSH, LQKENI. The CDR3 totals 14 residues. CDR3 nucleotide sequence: TGTGCCAGCTCACCACCGACTCCCCAAGAGACCCAGTACTTC. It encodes CASSPPTPQETQYF. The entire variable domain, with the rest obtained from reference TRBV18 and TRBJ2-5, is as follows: NAGVMQNPRHLVRRRGQEARLRCSPMKGHSHVYWYRQLPEEGLKFMVYLQKENIIDESGMPKERFSAEFPKEGPSILRIQQVVRGDSAAYFCASSPPTPQETQYFGPGTRLLVL.

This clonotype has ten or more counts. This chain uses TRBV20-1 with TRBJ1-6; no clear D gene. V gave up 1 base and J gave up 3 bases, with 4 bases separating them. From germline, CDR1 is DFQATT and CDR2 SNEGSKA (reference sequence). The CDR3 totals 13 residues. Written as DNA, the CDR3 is TGCAGTGCTAGAGGGGTCTATAATTCACCCCTCCACTTT. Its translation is CSARGVYNSPLHF.

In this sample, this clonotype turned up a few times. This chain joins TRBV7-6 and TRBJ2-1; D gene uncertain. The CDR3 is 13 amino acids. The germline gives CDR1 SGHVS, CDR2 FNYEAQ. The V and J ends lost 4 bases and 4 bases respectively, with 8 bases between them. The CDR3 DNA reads TGTGCCAGCAGCTCGCAAGAATACAATGAGCAGTTCTTC. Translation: CASSSQEYNEQFF. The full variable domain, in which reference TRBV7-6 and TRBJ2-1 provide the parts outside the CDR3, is GAGVSQSPRYKVTKRGQDVALRCDPISGHVSLYWYRQALGQGPEFLTYFNYEAQQDKSGLPNDRFSAERPEGSISTLTIQRTEQRDSAMYRCASSSQEYNEQFFGPGTRLTVL.

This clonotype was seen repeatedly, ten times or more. Written as DNA, the CDR3 is TGTGCCAGCAGCTCGGGACTAGCGGGAGGCGCCGGGGAGCTGTTTTTT. It encodes CASSSGLAGGAGELFF. The rearrangement joins TRBV7-9 to TRBJ2-2; 15 positions agree with TRBD2. CDR1 SEHNR and CDR2 FQNEAQ come from the germline V gene (reference sequence). This CDR3 contains 16 residues. After removal of 4 bases from V and 6 bases from J, the junction contained 3 bases not matched to a gene.